This section outlines one T cell receptor (beta chain) sequence together with its context. Method: immunoSEQ multiplex PCR; TCRdb's copy keeps in-frame clones and lacks some. This table has 250,000 to 350,000 clones, approximately 84% appearing once. This entry belongs to a study of blood T cell repertoires in COVID-19. As for the study in general: COVID-19 samples, acute and convalescent, were from the United States, Italy and Spain.

Source material: peripheral blood. The receptor was derived from a human donor with COVID-19, enrolled during active disease. The donor label of this sample is uncertain.

The CDR3 loop is CASSQRDSNNYGYTF. The CDR3 nucleotides are TGCGCCAGCAGCCAAAGGGACAGTAATAACTATGGCTACACCTTC. The V and J genes are TRBV4-1 and TRBJ1-2, with 7 bases fitting TRBD1. Germline V gene sequence: CDR1 MGHRA, CDR2 YSYEKL. V shed 2 bases and J 1 base; nucleotides not matched to a gene: 4. CDR3 size: 15 residues.